The rows below give T cell receptor beta chains drawn from one sample of a study of molecular identifiers for immune sequencing clone quantification. TCRdb recomputed calls from the PCR reads with MiXCR, one row per CDR3 protein. The table includes 45,000 to 55,000 distinct CDR3 sequences, around 34% detected once. The specimen was naive CD8+ T cells from blood, with Jurkat cell RNA spiked in. The receptor set was obtained from a human donor in good health. Some libraries in this study had Jurkat cell RNA spiked in. The conserved cysteine and the conserved F or W are not part of the CDR3 here.

J gene	V gene	CDR3 protein
TRBJ2-2	TRBV20-1	SAPPFGTSGTGELF
TRBJ1-4	TRBV20-1	SAIDGEEQKLF
TRBJ1-2	TRBV12-3/TRBV12-4	ASSFGPSPNYGYT
TRBJ1-2	TRBV20-1	SARDPDNYSYT
TRBJ2-7	TRBV6-5	ATSLAGKSSYEQY
TRBJ2-7	TRBV13	ASSLAGPATEQC
TRBJ1-1	TRBV6-2/TRBV6-3	ASSYTTVLSEAF
TRBJ2-3	TRBV11-3	ASSSDSGIDADTQY
TRBJ2-3	TRBV9	ASSVGQVSTDTQY
TRBJ2-3	TRBV7-9	ASSGTPGSGTDTQY
TRBJ2-7	TRBV2	ASSETALTSGRYEQY
TRBJ2-3	TRBV5-8	ASSPGQTSTDTQY
TRBJ1-5	TRBV20-1	SARLGVNQPQH
TRBJ2-7	TRBV7-8	ASSPGTFYEQY
TRBJ2-7	TRBV12-3/TRBV12-4	ASSFSLVGFYEQY
TRBJ2-3	TRBV29-1	SVGVAGFVTDTQY
TRBJ2-3	TRBV7-6	ASSPSGTSADTQY
.	TRBV4-3	ASSQDVAAGVTDTQH
TRBJ1-4	TRBV15	ATSGLTGRNEKLF
TRBJ1-1	TRBV11-2	ASSVPGARTEAF
TRBJ2-3	TRBV5-6	ASSPGTVLLDTQY
TRBJ2-3	TRBV15	ATSDFTDTQY
TRBJ2-7	TRBV4-1	ASSQDTGVEQY
TRBJ2-7	TRBV19	ASSLGPLLGYEQY
TRBJ2-2	TRBV19	ASNFGTSGTGELF
TRBJ2-3	TRBV4-1	ASRQEAAGVPDTQY
TRBJ2-5	TRBV11-2	ASSLWWQVQETQY
TRBJ2-7	TRBV5-5	ARSLGGALSYEQY
TRBJ2-3	TRBV27	ASSLAGGPGYTQY
TRBJ2-1	TRBV5-1	ASSLGYNEQV
TRBJ2-3	TRBV18	ASSPADTDTQY
TRBJ2-3	TRBV28	ASSPSGRPTDTQY
TRBJ2-2	TRBV27	ASSRGPATGELF
TRBJ2-5	TRBV7-2	ASKKKNREFGETQY
TRBJ2-7	TRBV28	ASRVLHEQY
TRBJ1-1	TRBV4-1	ASGGFSDTESF
TRBJ1-1	TRBV5-1	ASSGQGSEAF
TRBJ2-3	TRBV7-8	ASSFWRAADTQY
TRBJ1-1	TRBV7-8	ASSSEFRFRDTRGNTEAF
TRBJ2-5	TRBV28	ASSFGDGRETQY
TRBJ1-5	TRBV19	ASSTWGNQPQH
TRBJ1-3	TRBV9	ASSAQEERNTIY
TRBJ2-6	TRBV27	ASSLVQRSGANVLT
TRBJ1-5	TRBV6-5	ASSSTVDYQPQH
TRBJ1-5	TRBV3-1	ASCLRAGPSQPQH
TRBJ2-3	TRBV5-8	ASSLGVDTQY
TRBJ1-5	TRBV11-2	ASSWTVNQPQH
TRBJ1-4	TRBV23-1	ASNHGGQATNEKLF
TRBJ2-5	TRBV6-5	ASSYFAGVETQY
TRBJ2-3	TRBV10-2	ASTWTGKDTQY
TRBJ2-2	TRBV12-3/TRBV12-4	AVGRYTGELV
TRBJ2-1	TRBV6-6	ASSSAGSYNEQF
TRBJ2-3	TRBV29-1	SVVGGRAGDTQY
TRBJ2-7	TRBV27	ASSLSAGFEQY